This TCR beta chain derives from a study of circulating tumor DNA in untreated peripheral T-cell lymphoma. Study-wide results and limits: Baseline tissues yielded approximately 83% and baseline serum approximately 73% tumor-specific clonotype detection.

The ends lost 3 bases at V and 4 bases at J; junction bases unmatched: 6. CDR3 length: 15 amino acids. CDR1 and CDR2 from the germline V gene are MNHGY and SAAAGT. Profiled with immunoSEQ multiplex PCR; TCRdb holds only in-frame clones, not every one. The profile shows 2,000 to 2,500 clones, roughly two thirds of them singletons. In the case of this clone: What it binds is not known.

V gene TRBV6-8 combines with J gene TRBJ1-2; TRBD1 aligns across 9 bases. The origin of this receptor is a human donor with peripheral T-cell lymphoma. The sequenced sample consisted of tumor tissue. CDR3 nucleotides: TGTGCCAGCAGTTATTCGGGACAGGGCTCCTATGGCTACACCTTC. Amino acids: CASSYSGQGSYGYTF.